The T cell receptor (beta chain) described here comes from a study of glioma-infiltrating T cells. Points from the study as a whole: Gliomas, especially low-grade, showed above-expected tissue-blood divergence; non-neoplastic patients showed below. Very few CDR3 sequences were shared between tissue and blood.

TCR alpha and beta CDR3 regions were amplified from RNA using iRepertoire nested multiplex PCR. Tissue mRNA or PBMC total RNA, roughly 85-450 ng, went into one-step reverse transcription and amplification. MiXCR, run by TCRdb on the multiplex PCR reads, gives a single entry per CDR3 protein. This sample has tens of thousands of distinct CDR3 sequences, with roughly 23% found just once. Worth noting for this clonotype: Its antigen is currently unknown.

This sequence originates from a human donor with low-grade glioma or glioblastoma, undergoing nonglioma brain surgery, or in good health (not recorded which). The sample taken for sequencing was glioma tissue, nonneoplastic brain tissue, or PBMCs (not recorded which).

CDR3 in amino acids: CAISDTGITYGYTF. DNA of the CDR3: TGTGCCATCAGTGACACAGGGATAACCTATGGCTACACCTTC. J is TRBJ1-2 and V is TRBV10-3; possibly TRBD1 for D (6 bases). CDR1 is ENHRY and CDR2 is SYGVKD in the germline V gene. V lost 3 bases and J 4 bases, leaving 12 bases between the germline ends. The CDR3 runs to 14 residues.